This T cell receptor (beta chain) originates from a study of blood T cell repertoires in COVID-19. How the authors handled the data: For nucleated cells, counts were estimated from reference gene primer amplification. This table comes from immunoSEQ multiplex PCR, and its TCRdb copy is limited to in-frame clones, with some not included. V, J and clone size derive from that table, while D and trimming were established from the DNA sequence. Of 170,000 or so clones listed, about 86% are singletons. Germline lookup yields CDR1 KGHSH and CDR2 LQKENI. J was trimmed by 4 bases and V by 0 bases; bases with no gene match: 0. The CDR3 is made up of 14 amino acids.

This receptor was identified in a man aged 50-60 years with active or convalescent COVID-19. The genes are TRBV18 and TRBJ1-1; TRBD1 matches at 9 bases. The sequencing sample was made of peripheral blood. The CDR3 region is CASSPPTGGTEAFF. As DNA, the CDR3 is TGTGCCAGCTCACCACCGACAGGGGGCACTGAAGCTTTCTTT.